This entry lists 20 T cell receptor beta chains sequenced from one sample in a study of cytomegalovirus exposure and HLA in healthy donors. With 60 Vbeta and 13 Jbeta primers, the PCR was carried out. The assay was immunoSEQ multiplex PCR, and TCRdb's table has in-frame clones only and misses some. Of approximately 58,000 clones detected, 83% appear once; the ten largest clones hold 3.5% to 5%. Material for sequencing was PBMCs. The receptors come from a man aged 30-40 years in good health and CMV-seronegative.

The chain uses TRBV27 and TRBJ2-5; 9 nucleotides agree with TRBD2. This CDR3 comprises 16 residues. Trimming removed 6 bases from V and 5 bases from J; junction bases left unmatched: 13. From germline, CDR1 is MNHEY and CDR2 SMNVEV (reference sequence). CDR3 residues: CASSQKGGGAGETQYF. The CDR3 DNA is TGTGCCAGCAGCCAAAAGGGCGGGGGGGCCGGGGAGACCCAGTACTTC.

The rearrangement uses TRBV19 and TRBJ1-5; 7 nucleotides agree with TRBD1. V was clipped by 1 base and J by 0 bases; unmatched bases: 15. CDR3 length: 20 amino acids. Per germline, CDR1 LNHDA and CDR2 SQIVND (reference sequence). The CDR3 sequence: CASSIGAGTESRRSNQPQHF. DNA of the CDR3: TGTGCCAGTAGTATAGGGGCGGGGACAGAGAGTCGTCGTAGCAATCAGCCCCAGCATTTT.

This chain links TRBV14 with TRBJ1-5; no definite D call. Trimming removed 1 base from V and 9 bases from J, with 7 bases in between. This CDR3 contains 12 residues. Germline V gene sequence: CDR1 SGHDN, CDR2 FVKESK. CDR3 nucleotides: TGTGCCAGCAGCCAAGCCCTAGGGCCCCAGCATTTT. It translates to CASSQALGPQHF.

Notes on this clone: One end of the junction varies from germline; a read error may be responsible. The chain employs TRBV7-2 and TRBJ2-7; TRBD2 matches at 10 bases. The CDR3 covers 13 residues. Germline loops: CDR1 SGHTA, CDR2 FQGNSA. The CDR3 DNA sequence: TGTGCCAGCAGCTTAGGTACACTAGCGGGGTTTGCCTTC. This sequence encodes CASSLGTLAGFAF.

This sequence joins TRBV9 and TRBJ2-5; weak D call: TRBD1 (6 bases). This CDR3 is built from 16 residues. Trimming took off 3 bases at V and 4 bases at J, with 19 bases between the two ends. The germline V gene has CDR1 SGDLS and CDR2 YYNGEE. Written as DNA, the CDR3 is TGTGCCAGCAGCGGGTGGGGTCAGGGGCGCGGAGAGACCCAGTACTTC. Amino acid sequence: CASSGWGQGRGETQYF.

The V gene is TRBV6-5, the J gene TRBJ1-5; no clear D gene. With 4 bases removed from V and 3 bases from J, the gap between germline ends came to 7 bases. The CDR3 contains 13 residues. Germline V gives CDR1 MNHEY, CDR2 SVGAGI. CDR3 in amino acids: CASSLDFNQPQHF. The DNA of the CDR3 is TGTGCCAGCAGTTTAGACTTCAATCAGCCCCAGCATTTT.

The chain uses TRBV6-1 and TRBJ1-6; 7 bases line up with TRBD1. Trimming took 8 bases from V and 5 from J; bases not matched to a gene: 6. Germline CDR1 is MNHNS and CDR2 is SASEGT. The CDR3 extends over 14 amino acids. The CDR3 sequence: CASRTGENNSPLHF. CDR3 DNA: TGTGCCAGCCGAACAGGGGAGAATAATTCACCCCTCCACTTT.

The genes are TRBV4-3 and TRBJ2-7; 7 bases align to TRBD1. This CDR3 has 16 residues. V trimming: 0 bases; J trimming: 2 bases; junction bases outside the gene matches: 7. CDR1 and CDR2 (germline): LGHNA, YSLEER. This CDR3 is CASSQETGTETYEQYF. CDR3 bases: TGCGCCAGCAGCCAAGAGACCGGGACAGAGACCTACGAGCAGTACTTC.

This rearrangement joins TRBV5-1 to TRBJ1-2, with 9 bases matching TRBD1. Germline V CDR1 and CDR2: SGHRS, YFSETQ. The CDR3 loop spans 13 amino acids. Trimming at V came to 4 bases and at J to 6 bases, leaving 4 bases not matched to a gene. The CDR3 DNA is TGCGCCAGCAGCCCTGGACAGGGGAATGGCTACACCTTC. This gives the protein CASSPGQGNGYTF.

The chain uses TRBV18 and TRBJ1-4; 10 nucleotides match TRBD1. Germline loops: CDR1 KGHSH, CDR2 LQKENI. V shed 5 bases, J shed 3 bases, and the junction held 12 bases outside the gene matches. The CDR3 runs 18 residues. As DNA, the CDR3 is TGTGCCAGCTCAATCCGGGACAGGGGTCTGATAGCTAATGAAAAACTGTTTTTT. Translating it yields CASSIRDRGLIANEKLFF.

This clone has more than one count but fewer than ten. V gene TRBV13 combines with J gene TRBJ1-3, with D possibly TRBD1 on 5 matching bases. Germline-derived CDR1 and CDR2 are PRHDT and FYEKMQ (reference sequence). The CDR3 consists of 15 residues. The V gene lost 5 bases and the J gene lost 3 bases, with 14 bases spanning the gap. Here the CDR3 DNA reads TGTGCCAGCAGCCTCGGCGGGGGTGGTGGAAACACCATATATTTT. It translates to CASSLGGGGGNTIYF. Full variable domain (missing parts from reference TRBV13 and TRBJ1-3): AAGVIQSPRHLIKEKRETATLKCYPIPRHDTVYWYQQGPGQDPQFLISFYEKMQSDKGSIPDRFSAQQFSDYHSELNMSSLELGDSALYFCASSLGGGGGNTIYFGEGSWLTVV.

This clone was detected only once. The chain joins TRBV10-2 to TRBJ1-2; TRBD1 aligns across 11 bases. Losses at the gene ends were 0 bases for V and 6 bases for J; bases not matched to a gene: 6. Germline V gene sequence: CDR1 WSHSY, CDR2 SAAADI. The CDR3 runs 16 residues. The CDR3 DNA sequence: TGCGCCAGCAGTGAGTCCAGGACAGGGGGCCCGGATGGCTACACCTTC. Translated: CASSESRTGGPDGYTF.

This chain uses TRBV7-6 with TRBJ2-2, with D uncertain. The CDR3 extends over 14 amino acids. Germline loops: CDR1 SGHVS, CDR2 FNYEAQ. Trimming removed 3 bases at V and 2 bases at J, with 7 bases between. For the CDR3, the DNA is TGTGCCAGCAGCTTGAGAGAAAACACCGGGGAGCTGTTTTTT. This encodes CASSLRENTGELFF.

This chain uses TRBV9 with TRBJ2-1; D is uncertain. The germline V gene has CDR1 SGDLS and CDR2 YYNGEE. The CDR3 is made up of 14 amino acids. Trimming cost V 0 bases and J 9 bases, with 13 bases left between them. DNA for the CDR3: TGTGCCAGCAGCGTAGAAAGTAGAGGCGGTGAGCAGTTCTTC. This encodes CASSVESRGGEQFF.

The chain is built from TRBV5-4 and TRBJ1-6; D remains ambiguous. This CDR3 contains 16 residues. Trimming removed 4 bases from V and 4 bases from J, with 15 bases in between. The germline V gene has CDR1 SGHNT and CDR2 YYREEE (reference sequence). The DNA for the CDR3 is TGTGCCAGCAGCCCGGGATCGACGGAGTATAATTCACCCCTCCACTTT. Translated: CASSPGSTEYNSPLHF.

The chain links TRBV11-2 to TRBJ2-7, with a weak D call TRBD2 (5 bases). The CDR3 spans 17 residues. Germline values: CDR1 SGHAT, CDR2 FQNNGV. V lost 5 bases, J lost 2 bases, and 22 bases lay in between. The CDR3 sequence: CASSHPFVGREAYEQYF. The CDR3 DNA sequence: TGTGCCAGCAGCCATCCGTTTGTAGGGAGAGAGGCCTACGAGCAGTACTTC.

The V call is TRBV9, the J call TRBJ1-1; D not certain. Germline lookup yields CDR1 SGDLS and CDR2 YYNGEE. V gave up 4 bases and J gave up 3 bases, with 10 bases separating them. The CDR3 is 13 amino acids. The CDR3 sequence is CASSTLTHTEAFF. For the CDR3, the DNA is TGTGCCAGCAGCACTTTGACTCACACTGAAGCTTTCTTT.

The chain joins TRBV5-8 to TRBJ1-5; D remains unclear. CDR1 is SGHTS and CDR2 is YDEGEE in the germline V gene. V was cut by 5 bases and J by 0 bases, with 9 bases left in between. This CDR3 has 14 residues. For the CDR3, the DNA is TGTGCCAGCAGTTTGAGCTATAGCAATCAGCCCCAGCATTTT. Translation: CASSLSYSNQPQHF.

This rearrangement joins TRBV7-3 to TRBJ2-1, with TRBD1 matching over 8 bases. Germline V gene lookup returns CDR1 SGHTA and CDR2 FQGTGA. V gave up 0 bases and J gave up 2 bases; unmatched junction bases: 12. The CDR3 loop spans 19 amino acids. In DNA, the CDR3 is TGTGCCAGCAGCTTAACGACTACCCGGACAGGGACGGCCTACAATGAGCAGTTCTTC. It specifies CASSLTTTRTGTAYNEQFF.

This chain connects TRBV18 to TRBJ2-7; no definite D call. The CDR3 totals 14 residues. V gave up 0 bases and J gave up 2 bases, with 8 bases separating them. The germline V gene has CDR1 KGHSH and CDR2 LQKENI. The CDR3 spells CASSPPYGAYEQYF. CDR3 DNA sequence: TGTGCCAGCTCACCACCGTACGGAGCCTACGAGCAGTACTTC.